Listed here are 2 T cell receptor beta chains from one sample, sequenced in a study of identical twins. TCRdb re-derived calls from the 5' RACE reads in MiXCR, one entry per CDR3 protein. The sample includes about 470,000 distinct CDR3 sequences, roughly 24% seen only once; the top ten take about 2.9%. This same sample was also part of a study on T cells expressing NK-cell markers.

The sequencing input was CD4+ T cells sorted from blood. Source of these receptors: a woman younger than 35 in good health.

CDR3 coding DNA: TGTGCCAGCCGCCCGACACTGGCCTCCTACGAGCAGTACTTC. This translates into CASRPTLASYEQYF. The chain couples TRBV2 to TRBJ2-7, with D unclear. The CDR3 runs 14 residues. The V gene lost 8 bases and the J gene lost 0 bases, with 14 bases spanning the gap. CDR1 is SNHLY, CDR2 FYNNEI, per germline.

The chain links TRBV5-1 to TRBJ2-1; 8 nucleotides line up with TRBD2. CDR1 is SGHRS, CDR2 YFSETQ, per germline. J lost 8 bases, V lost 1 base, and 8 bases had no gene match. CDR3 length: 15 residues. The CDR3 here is CASSLLSGGTDEQFF. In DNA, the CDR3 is TGCGCCAGCAGCTTGCTCAGCGGGGGCACGGATGAGCAGTTCTTC.